This passage covers 29 T cell receptor beta chains from one sample sequenced in a study of T cell responses to AZD1222 COVID-19 vaccine. Method: immunoSEQ multiplex PCR; TCRdb's copy keeps in-frame clones and lacks some. The sample yields around 110,000 clones, around 94% seen once. The input for sequencing was peripheral blood, taken 28 days after the second AZD1222 dose. Every receptor here comes from an adult who received the AZD1222 COVID-19 vaccine.

The chain is built from TRBV7-9 and TRBJ2-3, with D possibly being TRBD2 (6 bases). The germline V gene has CDR1 SEHNR and CDR2 FQNEAQ (reference sequence). CDR3 size: 15 residues. Trimming shortened V by 2 bases and J by 0 bases, and 9 bases separated the two germline ends. The CDR3 bases are TGTGCCAGCAGCTTACTGGGGGGTAGCACAGATACGCAGTATTTT. Its translation: CASSLLGGSTDTQYF.

This chain links TRBV18 with TRBJ2-7, with 11 positions matching TRBD2. This CDR3 has 14 residues. Trimming cost V 3 bases and J 3 bases; bases outside gene matches: 1. Germline loops: CDR1 KGHSH, CDR2 LQKENI. The CDR3 is CASSPGLADYEQYF. The CDR3 DNA sequence: TGTGCCAGCTCACCGGGACTAGCGGACTACGAGCAGTACTTC. Drawing the rest from reference TRBV18 and TRBJ2-7, the complete variable domain is NAGVMQNPRHLVRRRGQEARLRCSPMKGHSHVYWYRQLPEEGLKFMVYLQKENIIDESGMPKERFSAEFPKEGPSILRIQQVVRGDSAAYFCASSPGLADYEQYFGPGTRLTVT.

This chain links TRBV2 with TRBJ2-1; 7 bases match TRBD1. Germline loops: CDR1 SNHLY, CDR2 FYNNEI. The CDR3 consists of 16 residues. Trimming at V came to 11 bases and at J to 4 bases, leaving 17 bases not matched to a gene. The CDR3 coding sequence is TGTGCCTACACAACCAGGGACAGACTCAAATACAATGAGCAGTTCTTC. Its translation: CAYTTRDRLKYNEQFF. Using reference TRBV2 and TRBJ2-1 for the parts outside the CDR3, the full variable domain is EPEVTQTPSHQVTQMGQEVILRCVPISNHLYFYWYRQILGQKVEFLVSFYNNEISEKSEIFDDQFSVERPDGSNFTLKIRSTKLEDSAMYFCAYTTRDRLKYNEQFFGPGTRLTVL.

The V and J genes are TRBV4-2 and TRBJ2-7, with D perhaps matching TRBD2 (6 bases). CDR3 length: 16 amino acids. V lost 0 bases, J lost 4 bases, and 16 bases lay in between. Germline CDR1 and CDR2: LGHNA and YNFKEQ. The CDR3 protein is CASSQDPGTGKYEQYF. In DNA, the CDR3 is TGTGCCAGCAGCCAAGATCCCGGGACTGGAAAGTACGAGCAGTACTTC.

The chain couples TRBV6-4 to TRBJ2-2, with D possibly TRBD2 on 5 matching bases. Germline CDR1 is MRHNA and CDR2 is SNTAGT. The V end was cut by 6 bases, the J end by 7 bases, with 9 bases between. The CDR3 runs 12 residues. In nucleotides, the CDR3 is TGTGCCAGCAGACTAGAGGACGGGGAGCTGTTTTTT. Translating it yields CASRLEDGELFF.

V gene TRBV19 combines with J gene TRBJ1-1, with TRBD1 identical over 10 bases. Looked up from germline, CDR1 is LNHDA and CDR2 is SQIVND (reference sequence). There are 14 residues in the CDR3. J lost 4 bases, V lost 5 bases, and 4 bases had no gene match. The chain's CDR3 is CASSRQGAVTEAFF. CDR3 nucleotide sequence: TGTGCCAGTAGTCGACAGGGGGCAGTCACTGAAGCTTTCTTT. The entire variable domain, with the rest obtained from reference TRBV19 and TRBJ1-1, is as follows: DGGITQSPKYLFRKEGQNVTLSCEQNLNHDAMYWYRQDPGQGLRLIYYSQIVNDFQKGDIAEGYSVSREKKESFPLTVTSAQKNPTAFYLCASSRQGAVTEAFFGQGTRLTVV.

The chain carries TRBV7-8 and TRBJ2-5; D is undetermined. V was cut by 3 bases and J by 5 bases, with 4 bases left in between. The CDR3 is made up of 11 amino acids. CDR1 is SGHVS and CDR2 is FQNEAQ in the germline V gene. CDR3 DNA: TGTGCCAGCAGCTTTTGGGAGACCCAGTACTTC. Protein product: CASSFWETQYF.

This clone was observed once. The rearrangement uses TRBV5-5 and TRBJ2-6; no clear D. V lost 4 bases and J 4 bases, leaving 15 bases between the germline ends. The CDR3 has 16 residues. The germline gives CDR1 SGHKS, CDR2 YYEKEE (reference sequence). As DNA, the CDR3 is TGTGCCAGCAGCCCCCCGCCCCGAACAGGGGCCAACGTCCTGACTTTC. Its translation is CASSPPPRTGANVLTF.

The chain has TRBV14 and TRBJ2-1; D is possibly TRBD2 (6 bases). The V and J ends lost 3 bases and 4 bases respectively, with 7 bases between them. The CDR3 has 13 residues. Germline values: CDR1 SGHDN, CDR2 FVKESK. Written as DNA, the CDR3 is TGTGCCAGCAGCCAGGGACTTTACAATGAGCAGTTCTTC. Residues: CASSQGLYNEQFF. The full variable domain, with the rest looked up from reference TRBV14 and TRBJ2-1, is EAGVTQFPSHSVIEKGQTVTLRCDPISGHDNLYWYRRVMGKEIKFLLHFVKESKQDESGMPNNRFLAERTGGTYSTLKVQPAELEDSGVYFCASSQGLYNEQFFGPGTRLTVL.

The rearrangement uses TRBV6-5 and TRBJ1-4; D gene ambiguous. CDR1 is MNHEY, CDR2 SVGAGI, per germline. This CDR3 is 10 amino acids long. Trimming took off 8 bases at V and 8 bases at J, with 6 bases between the two ends. The DNA for the CDR3 is TGTGCCAGCGGAGGGGAAAAACTGTTTTTT. It encodes CASGGEKLFF.

The chain is built from TRBV29-1 and TRBJ1-1; D might be TRBD1 (5 bases). Germline V gene data show CDR1 as SQVTM and CDR2 as ANQGSEA. This CDR3 comprises 13 residues. V was trimmed by 6 bases and J by 0 bases, leaving 11 bases between them. The DNA for the CDR3 is TGCAGCGTGAACAGGTACATGAACACTGAAGCTTTCTTT. It translates to CSVNRYMNTEAFF.

The chain carries TRBV10-2 and TRBJ2-3; TRBD2 might be the D (6 bases). Per germline, CDR1 WSHSY and CDR2 SAAADI. V gave up 8 bases and J gave up 0 bases, with 9 bases separating them. The CDR3 runs to 13 residues. This CDR3 reads CASRGTSTDTQYF. The CDR3 DNA reads as TGCGCCAGCCGAGGGACTAGCACAGATACGCAGTATTTT.

The gene calls are TRBV7-8 and TRBJ2-5; no firm D call. Germline V gene sequence: CDR1 SGHVS, CDR2 FQNEAQ. The V end was cut by 1 base, the J end by 5 bases, with 17 bases between. This CDR3 comprises 16 residues. DNA of the CDR3: TGTGCCAGCAGCTTAGTGTTAGGTCCAGTGGGGGAGACCCAGTACTTC. Amino acids: CASSLVLGPVGETQYF.

The count of this clone is one. V is TRBV28 and J is TRBJ2-1, with TRBD2 matching over 9 bases. CDR3 size: 14 residues. In germline, CDR1 is MDHEN, CDR2 SYDVKM. V lost 7 bases and J lost 3; bases outside the gene matches: 4. The CDR3 nucleotides are TGTGCCAGCAACAAGCGGGGGGACTACAATGAGCAGTTCTTC. Protein product: CASNKRGDYNEQFF.

J is TRBJ1-2 and V is TRBV12-5, with 7 positions matching TRBD1. With V trimmed by 5 bases and J by 4 bases, 10 bases remained unmatched. The CDR3 is 15 residues long. Germline loops: CDR1 LGHNT, CDR2 FRNRAP. CDR3 nucleotides: TGTGCTAGTGGTCACTCGGACAGGTTCAGCTATGGCTACACCTTC. Protein sequence: CASGHSDRFSYGYTF.

This chain links TRBV12-3 or TRBV12-4 with TRBJ1-1; a weak D match, TRBD1 (5 bases). This CDR3 is built from 13 residues. V gave up 5 bases and J gave up 1 base, with 8 bases separating them. CDR3 nucleotide sequence: TGTGCCAGCAGTCGACAGCCGAACACTGAAGCTTTCTTT. Translation: CASSRQPNTEAFF.

This chain joins TRBV28 and TRBJ1-5; no firm D call. V was pared by 5 bases and J by 3 bases, with 11 bases between. The CDR3 has 14 amino acids. Germline V lookup: CDR1 MDHEN, CDR2 SYDVKM. CDR3 residues: CASSERALNQPQHF. The DNA of the CDR3 is TGTGCCAGCAGTGAAAGGGCCCTCAATCAGCCCCAGCATTTT.

V is TRBV10-2 and J is TRBJ2-1, with D unresolved. Germline CDR1 reads WSHSY; CDR2 reads SAAADI. Trimming left V 2 bases short and J 9 bases short, with 11 bases between. The CDR3 is made up of 13 amino acids. The CDR3 reads CASSEIFLGEQFF. The CDR3 region has the DNA TGCGCCAGCAGTGAGATTTTTCTAGGTGAGCAGTTCTTC.

The rearrangement joins TRBV2 to TRBJ2-1, with 7 positions matching TRBD1. CDR1 and CDR2 from the germline V gene are SNHLY and FYNNEI. Trimming removed 6 bases from V and 1 base from J; junction bases left unmatched: 6. The CDR3 is made up of 15 amino acids. The CDR3 region is CASSGRGQSYNEQFF. CDR3 bases: TGTGCCAGCAGCGGACGGGGACAGTCCTACAATGAGCAGTTCTTC. Combining the CDR3 with reference TRBV2 and TRBJ2-1 gives the whole variable domain EPEVTQTPSHQVTQMGQEVILRCVPISNHLYFYWYRQILGQKVEFLVSFYNNEISEKSEIFDDQFSVERPDGSNFTLKIRSTKLEDSAMYFCASSGRGQSYNEQFFGPGTRLTVL.

The count of this clone is one. The chain is built from TRBV7-9 and TRBJ1-1, with D unresolved. Germline CDR1 reads SEHNR; CDR2 reads FQNEAQ (reference sequence). CDR3 length equals 13 residues. Deletions cut 7 bases from V and 1 base from J, with 10 bases between. The CDR3: CASTYMANTEAFF. The DNA for the CDR3 is TGTGCCAGCACCTACATGGCGAACACTGAAGCTTTCTTT.

The V call is TRBV12-3 or TRBV12-4, the J call TRBJ1-1; D is undetermined. This CDR3 spans 13 amino acids. The ends were cut back, 6 bases at V and 3 bases at J, with 11 bases in the middle. CDR3 bases: TGTGCCAGCAGACAACAACTGGACACTGAAGCTTTCTTT. Translated, it gives CASRQQLDTEAFF.

The chain is built from TRBV4-2 and TRBJ2-3, with a weak D call TRBD1 (5 bases). The CDR3 is made up of 14 amino acids. CDR1 LGHNA and CDR2 YNFKEQ come from the germline V gene. V shed 1 base and J shed 1 base, with 6 bases lying between them. The CDR3 protein is CASSQGQRTDTQYF. CDR3 DNA: TGTGCCAGCAGCCAAGGACAGCGCACAGATACGCAGTATTTT.

This chain connects TRBV11-2 to TRBJ2-7, with 8 bases fitting TRBD1. V lost 2 bases and J lost 3; bases outside the gene matches: 6. This CDR3 has 15 residues. In germline, CDR1 is SGHAT, CDR2 FQNNGV. The CDR3 DNA sequence: TGTGCCAGCAGCTTACTAGCAGGGGGCATCTACGAGCAGTACTTC. Its translation is CASSLLAGGIYEQYF.

CDR3 protein: CASAPKGQGQYEQYF. In DNA form, the CDR3 reads TGTGCCAGTGCCCCTAAGGGACAGGGGCAGTACGAGCAGTACTTC. V is TRBV19 and J is TRBJ2-7; 10 nucleotides agree with TRBD1. The CDR3 runs to 15 residues. Trimming at V came to 8 bases and at J to 4 bases, leaving 11 bases not matched to a gene. In germline, CDR1 is LNHDA, CDR2 SQIVND (reference sequence).

In its sample, this clone was seen once. V is TRBV7-3 and J is TRBJ1-2; maybe TRBD1 (5 bases). Trimming shortened V by 5 bases and J by 6 bases, and 13 bases separated the two germline ends. CDR1 is SGHTA and CDR2 is FQGTGA in the germline V gene. This CDR3 is 13 amino acids long. The CDR3 protein is CASSHRDGNGYTF. CDR3 DNA sequence: TGTGCCAGCAGCCACCGGGACGGAAATGGCTACACCTTC.

J is TRBJ2-7 and V is TRBV19; maybe TRBD2 (6 bases). Germline V gives CDR1 LNHDA, CDR2 SQIVND (reference sequence). CDR3 size: 15 residues. The V and J ends lost 1 base and 3 bases respectively, with 13 bases between them. CDR3 coding DNA: TGTGCCAGTAGTATAGTTTTCGAGACTAGCTACGAGCAGTACTTC. Translating gives CASSIVFETSYEQYF. The whole variable domain, remainder taken from reference TRBV19 and TRBJ2-7, is DGGITQSPKYLFRKEGQNVTLSCEQNLNHDAMYWYRQDPGQGLRLIYYSQIVNDFQKGDIAEGYSVSREKKESFPLTVTSAQKNPTAFYLCASSIVFETSYEQYFGPGTRLTVT.

The chain employs TRBV4-1 and TRBJ2-7, with 8 positions matching TRBD2. Trimming cost V 0 bases and J 4 bases; bases outside gene matches: 5. The CDR3 is 15 residues long. Germline CDR1 and CDR2: MGHRA and YSYEKL. In DNA, the CDR3 is TGCGCCAGCAGCCAAGAAGGCAGCGGGAGTTACGAGCAGTACTTC. This translates into CASSQEGSGSYEQYF.

The chain has TRBV6-1 and TRBJ1-2; weak D call: TRBD1 (5 bases). The CDR3 consists of 16 residues. CDR1 and CDR2 (germline): MNHNS, SASEGT. V was clipped by 1 base and J by 2 bases, with 14 bases between them. CDR3 in DNA: TGTGCCAGCAGTGAAGAAATAGAGGGGTTGAACTATGGCTACACCTTC. This gives the protein CASSEEIEGLNYGYTF.

This chain joins TRBV20-1 and TRBJ1-1; D ambiguous. The CDR3 loop spans 11 amino acids. Germline CDR1 DFQATT, CDR2 SNEGSKA (reference sequence). CDR3 protein: CSSTDGTEAFF. Here the CDR3 DNA reads TGCAGCTCGACGGACGGCACTGAAGCTTTCTTT.